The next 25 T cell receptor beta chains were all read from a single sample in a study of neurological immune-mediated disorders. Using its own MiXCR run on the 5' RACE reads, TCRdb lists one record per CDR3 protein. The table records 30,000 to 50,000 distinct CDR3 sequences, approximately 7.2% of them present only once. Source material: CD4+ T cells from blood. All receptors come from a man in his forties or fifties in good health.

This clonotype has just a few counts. CDR3 residues: CASSVQEKETQYF. The CDR3 DNA sequence: TGTGCCAGCAGCGTGCAGGAGAAAGAGACCCAGTACTTC. The chain links TRBV5-8 to TRBJ2-5, with no clear D. The V gene lost 4 bases and the J gene lost 3 bases, with 10 bases spanning the gap. The CDR3 contains 13 residues. Germline CDR1 reads SGHTS; CDR2 reads YDEGEE.

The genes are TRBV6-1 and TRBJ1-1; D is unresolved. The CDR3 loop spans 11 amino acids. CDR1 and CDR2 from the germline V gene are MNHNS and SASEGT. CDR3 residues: CATGRTLEAFF. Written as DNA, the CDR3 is TGTGCAACGGGCAGGACCCTTGAAGCTTTCTTT.

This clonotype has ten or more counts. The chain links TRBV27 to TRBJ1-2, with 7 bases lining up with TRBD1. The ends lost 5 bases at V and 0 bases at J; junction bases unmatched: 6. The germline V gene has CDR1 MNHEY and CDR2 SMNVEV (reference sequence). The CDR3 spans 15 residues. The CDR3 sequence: CASSPGDRANYGYTF. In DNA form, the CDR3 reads TGTGCCAGCAGTCCCGGGGACAGAGCTAACTATGGCTACACCTTC.

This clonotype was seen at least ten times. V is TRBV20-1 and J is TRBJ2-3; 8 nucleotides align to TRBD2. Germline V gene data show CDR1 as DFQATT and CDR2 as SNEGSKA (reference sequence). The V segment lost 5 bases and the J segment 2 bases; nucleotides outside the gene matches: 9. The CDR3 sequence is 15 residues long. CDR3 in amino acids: CSAPIPGGVTDTQYF. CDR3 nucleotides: TGCAGTGCTCCAATCCCGGGAGGGGTCACAGATACGCAGTATTTT.

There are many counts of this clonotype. CDR3 in DNA: TGCGCCAGCAGCTTAGGCAGGGACTATGGCTACACCTTC. This encodes CASSLGRDYGYTF. The V and J genes are TRBV5-1 and TRBJ1-2, with a weak D call TRBD1 (5 bases). The CDR3 covers 13 residues. V shed 2 bases and J shed 3 bases, with 8 bases lying between them. CDR1 SGHRS and CDR2 YFSETQ come from the germline V gene.

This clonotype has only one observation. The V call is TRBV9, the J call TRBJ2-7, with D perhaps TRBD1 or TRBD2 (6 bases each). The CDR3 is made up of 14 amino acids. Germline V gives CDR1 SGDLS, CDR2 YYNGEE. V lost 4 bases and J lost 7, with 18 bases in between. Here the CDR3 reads CASSPQWGAGEQYF. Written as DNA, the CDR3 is TGTGCCAGCAGCCCCCAATGGGGGGCGGGAGAGCAGTACTTC.

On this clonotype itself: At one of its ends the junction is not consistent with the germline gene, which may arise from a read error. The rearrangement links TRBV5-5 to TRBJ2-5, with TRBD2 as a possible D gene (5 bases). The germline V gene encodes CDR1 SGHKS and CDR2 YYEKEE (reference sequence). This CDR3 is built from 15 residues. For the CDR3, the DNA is TGTACCAGCAGCATGGGTGAGGGTCGTCAAGAGACCCAGTACTTC. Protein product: CTSSMGEGRQETQYF.

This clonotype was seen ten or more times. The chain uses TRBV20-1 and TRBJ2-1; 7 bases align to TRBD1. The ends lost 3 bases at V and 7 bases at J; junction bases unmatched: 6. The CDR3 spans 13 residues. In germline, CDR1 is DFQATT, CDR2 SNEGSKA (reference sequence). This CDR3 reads CSARWTGYNEQFF. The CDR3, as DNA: TGCAGTGCTAGGTGGACAGGTTATAATGAGCAGTTCTTC.

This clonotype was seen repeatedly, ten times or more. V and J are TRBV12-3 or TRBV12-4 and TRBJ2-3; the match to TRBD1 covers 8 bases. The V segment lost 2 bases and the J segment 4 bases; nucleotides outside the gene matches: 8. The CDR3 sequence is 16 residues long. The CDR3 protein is CASSLWAGGAADTQYF. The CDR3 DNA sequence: TGTGCCAGCAGTTTATGGGCAGGGGGCGCCGCAGATACGCAGTATTTT.

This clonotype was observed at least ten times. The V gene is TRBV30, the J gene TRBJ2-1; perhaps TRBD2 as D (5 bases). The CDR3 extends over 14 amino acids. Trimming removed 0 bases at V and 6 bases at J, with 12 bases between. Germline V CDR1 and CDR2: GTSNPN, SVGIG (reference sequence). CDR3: CAWSVPGRGNEQFF. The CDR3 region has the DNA TGTGCCTGGAGTGTACCGGGTCGGGGCAATGAGCAGTTCTTC. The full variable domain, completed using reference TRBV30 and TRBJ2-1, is SQTIHQWPATLVQPVGSPLSLECTVEGTSNPNLYWYRQAAGRGLQLLFYSVGIGQISSEVPQNLSASRPQDRQFILSSKKLLLSDSGFYLCAWSVPGRGNEQFFGPGTRLTVL.

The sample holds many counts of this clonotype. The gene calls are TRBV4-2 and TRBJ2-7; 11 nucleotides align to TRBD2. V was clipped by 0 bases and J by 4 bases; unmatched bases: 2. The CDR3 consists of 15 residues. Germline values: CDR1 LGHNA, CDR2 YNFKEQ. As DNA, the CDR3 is TGTGCCAGCAGCCAAGACACTAGCGGGAGTTACGAGCAGTACTTC. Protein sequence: CASSQDTSGSYEQYF.

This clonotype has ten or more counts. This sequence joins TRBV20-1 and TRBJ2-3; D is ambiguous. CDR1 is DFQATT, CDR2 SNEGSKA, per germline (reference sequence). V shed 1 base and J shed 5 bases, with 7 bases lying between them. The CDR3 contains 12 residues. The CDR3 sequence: CSARGLLDTQYF. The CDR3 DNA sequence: TGCAGTGCTAGAGGGTTGTTAGATACGCAGTATTTT.

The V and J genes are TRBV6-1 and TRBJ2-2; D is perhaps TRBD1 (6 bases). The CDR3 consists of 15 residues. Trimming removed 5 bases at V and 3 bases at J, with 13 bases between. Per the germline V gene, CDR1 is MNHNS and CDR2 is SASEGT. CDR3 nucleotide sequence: TGTGCCAGCAGTTCCCGGGACACCTACACCGGGGAGCTGTTTTTT. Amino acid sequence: CASSSRDTYTGELFF.

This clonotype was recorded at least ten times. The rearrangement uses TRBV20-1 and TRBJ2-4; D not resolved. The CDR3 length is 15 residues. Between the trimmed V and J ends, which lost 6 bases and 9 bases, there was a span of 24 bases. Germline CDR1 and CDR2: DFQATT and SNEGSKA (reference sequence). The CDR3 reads CSADRTVPSDGIQYF. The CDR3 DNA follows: TGCAGTGCGGATCGGACGGTACCATCGGATGGCATTCAGTACTTC.

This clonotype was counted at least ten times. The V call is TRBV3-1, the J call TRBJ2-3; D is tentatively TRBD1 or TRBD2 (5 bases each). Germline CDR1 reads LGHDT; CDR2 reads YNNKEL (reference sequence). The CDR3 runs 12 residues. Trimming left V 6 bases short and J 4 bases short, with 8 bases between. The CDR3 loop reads CASRRGPDTQYF. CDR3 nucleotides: TGTGCCAGCAGGAGGGGCCCAGATACGCAGTATTTT.

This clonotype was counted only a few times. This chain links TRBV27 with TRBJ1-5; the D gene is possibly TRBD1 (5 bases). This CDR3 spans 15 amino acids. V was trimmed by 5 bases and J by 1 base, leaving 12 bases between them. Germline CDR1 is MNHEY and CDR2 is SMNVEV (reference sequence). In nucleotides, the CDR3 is TGTGCCAGCAGTCCGCAGCGGGGGAGCAATCAGCCCCAGCATTTT. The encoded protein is CASSPQRGSNQPQHF.

The CDR3: CASTPGGRASDTQYF. The CDR3 region has the DNA TGTGCCAGCACCCCCGGCGGGAGGGCCTCAGATACGCAGTATTTT. This rearrangement joins TRBV5-4 to TRBJ2-3; 9 nucleotides align to TRBD2. Germline values: CDR1 SGHNT, CDR2 YYREEE (reference sequence). Trimming removed 6 bases from V and 4 bases from J; junction bases left unmatched: 9. This CDR3 comprises 15 residues.

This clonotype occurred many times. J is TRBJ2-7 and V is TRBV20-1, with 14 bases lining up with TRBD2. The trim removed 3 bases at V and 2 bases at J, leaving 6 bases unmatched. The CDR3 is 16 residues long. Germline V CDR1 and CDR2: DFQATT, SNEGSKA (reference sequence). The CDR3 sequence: CSARGTSGRHPYEQYF. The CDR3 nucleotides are TGCAGTGCTAGGGGGACTAGCGGGAGACACCCCTACGAGCAGTACTTC.

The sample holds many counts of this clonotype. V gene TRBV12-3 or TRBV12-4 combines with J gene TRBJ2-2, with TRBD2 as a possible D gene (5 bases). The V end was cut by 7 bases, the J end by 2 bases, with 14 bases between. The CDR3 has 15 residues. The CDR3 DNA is TGTGCCAGCACCCGAAAGGGAGATAACACCGGGGAGCTGTTTTTT. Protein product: CASTRKGDNTGELFF.

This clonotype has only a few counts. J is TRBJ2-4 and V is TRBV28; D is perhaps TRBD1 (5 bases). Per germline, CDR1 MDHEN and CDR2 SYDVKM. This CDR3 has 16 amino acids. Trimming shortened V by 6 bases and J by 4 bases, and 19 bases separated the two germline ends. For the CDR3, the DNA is TGTGCCAGCAGCCCTACACGGACACTATCGAAAAACATTCAGTACTTC. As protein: CASSPTRTLSKNIQYF.

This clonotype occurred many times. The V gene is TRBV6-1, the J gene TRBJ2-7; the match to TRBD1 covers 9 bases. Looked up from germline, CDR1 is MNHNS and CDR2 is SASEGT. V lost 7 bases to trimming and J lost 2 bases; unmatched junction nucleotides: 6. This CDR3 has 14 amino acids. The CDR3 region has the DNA TGTGCCAGCAATCCGGGACAGGGACCCTACGAGCAGTACTTC. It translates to CASNPGQGPYEQYF.

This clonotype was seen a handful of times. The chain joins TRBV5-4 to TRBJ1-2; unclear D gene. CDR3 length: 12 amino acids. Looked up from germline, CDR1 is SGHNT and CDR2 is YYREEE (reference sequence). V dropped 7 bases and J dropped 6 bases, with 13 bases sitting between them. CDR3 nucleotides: TGTGCCAGCGGACCTCAGGAGAATGGCTACACCTTC. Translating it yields CASGPQENGYTF.

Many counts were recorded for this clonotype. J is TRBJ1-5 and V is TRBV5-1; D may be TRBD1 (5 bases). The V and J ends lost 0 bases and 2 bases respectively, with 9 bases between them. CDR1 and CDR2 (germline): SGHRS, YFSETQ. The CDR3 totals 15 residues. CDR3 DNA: TGCGCCAGCAGCTTGGACGGGGGTGGCAATCAGCCCCAGCATTTT. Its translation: CASSLDGGGNQPQHF.

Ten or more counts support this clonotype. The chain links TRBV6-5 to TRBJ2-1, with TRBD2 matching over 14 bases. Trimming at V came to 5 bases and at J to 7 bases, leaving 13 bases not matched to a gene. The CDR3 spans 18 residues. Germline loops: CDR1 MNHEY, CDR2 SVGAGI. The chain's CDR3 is CASSTRGPGTSGRNEQFF. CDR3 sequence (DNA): TGTGCCAGCAGTACCAGGGGGCCCGGGACTAGCGGGAGAAATGAGCAGTTCTTC.

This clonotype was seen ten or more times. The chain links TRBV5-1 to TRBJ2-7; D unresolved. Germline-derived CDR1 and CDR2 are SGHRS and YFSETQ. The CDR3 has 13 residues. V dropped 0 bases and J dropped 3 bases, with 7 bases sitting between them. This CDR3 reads CASSLGRSYEQYF. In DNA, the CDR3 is TGCGCCAGCAGCTTGGGACGGAGCTACGAGCAGTACTTC.